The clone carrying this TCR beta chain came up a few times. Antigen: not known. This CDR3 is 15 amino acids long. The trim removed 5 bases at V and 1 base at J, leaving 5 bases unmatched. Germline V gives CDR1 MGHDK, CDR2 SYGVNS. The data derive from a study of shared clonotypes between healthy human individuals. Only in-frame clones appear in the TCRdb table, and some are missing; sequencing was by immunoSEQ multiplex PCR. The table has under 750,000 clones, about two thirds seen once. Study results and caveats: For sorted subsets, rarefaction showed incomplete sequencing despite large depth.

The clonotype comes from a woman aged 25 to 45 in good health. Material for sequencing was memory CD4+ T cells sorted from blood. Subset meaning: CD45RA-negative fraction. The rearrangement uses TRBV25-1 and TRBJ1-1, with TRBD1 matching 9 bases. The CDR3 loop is CASSPQGAQNTEAFF. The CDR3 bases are TGTGCCAGCAGTCCACAGGGGGCGCAGAACACTGAAGCTTTCTTT.